Listed below are T cell receptor beta chains from one sample, sequenced in a study of blood T cell repertoires in COVID-19. TCRdb keeps only in-frame clones here, not all; method: immunoSEQ multiplex PCR. Of around 65,000 clones detected, around four fifths appear once; the ten largest clones hold around 21%. Sample: peripheral blood. Every receptor here comes from a woman older than 75 with active or convalescent COVID-19. CDR3s include the opening cysteine and the closing phenylalanine or tryptophan. The order of the fields is J gene, V gene, clone size, D gene, CDR3 protein, CDR3 DNA. A D gene is named only where the DNA matches it firmly. Clone sizes are given selectively: once, few, many, or a class where the clone is expanded.

j_call: TRBJ2-7
v_call: TRBV27
clone_size: .
d_call: TRBD1
cdr3_aa: CASSLSIGDSQYYF
cdr3_nt: TGTGCCAGCAGTTTATCGATCGGGGACAGCCAGTATTACTTC

j_call: TRBJ1-2
v_call: TRBV6-5
clone_size: .
d_call: TRBD1
cdr3_aa: CASRPGQGQFYGYTF
cdr3_nt: TGTGCCAGCCGCCCGGGACAGGGACAATTCTATGGCTACACCTTC

j_call: TRBJ1-4
v_call: TRBV5-5
clone_size: .
d_call: .
cdr3_aa: CASSLAGQEKLFF
cdr3_nt: TGTGCCAGCAGCCTGGCAGGTCAGGAAAAACTGTTTTTT

j_call: TRBJ1-1
v_call: TRBV5-1
clone_size: .
d_call: .
cdr3_aa: CASSPDTNTEAFF
cdr3_nt: TGCGCCAGCAGCCCAGATACGAACACTGAAGCTTTCTTT

j_call: TRBJ2-2
v_call: TRBV7-3
clone_size: .
d_call: .
cdr3_aa: CASSLNSAANTGELFF
cdr3_nt: TGTGCCAGCAGCTTAAATTCAGCGGCGAACACCGGGGAGCTGTTTTTT

j_call: TRBJ2-1
v_call: TRBV5-1
clone_size: .
d_call: .
cdr3_aa: CASSARTTNSYNEQFF
cdr3_nt: TGCGCCAGCAGTGCCAGGACTACAAACTCCTACAATGAGCAGTTCTTC

j_call: TRBJ2-5
v_call: TRBV6-5
clone_size: .
d_call: .
cdr3_aa: CASSDQETQYF
cdr3_nt: TGTGCCAGCAGCGACCAAGAGACCCAGTACTTC

j_call: TRBJ2-3
v_call: TRBV6-4
clone_size: .
d_call: .
cdr3_aa: CASSDSRVSDTQYF
cdr3_nt: TGTGCCAGCAGTGACTCTCGGGTATCAGATACGCAGTATTTT

j_call: TRBJ2-4
v_call: TRBV19
clone_size: .
d_call: .
cdr3_aa: CASSTRQGTILAPKNIQYF
cdr3_nt: TGTGCCAGTAGTACTCGACAGGGAACCATACTAGCTCCCAAAAACATTCAGTACTTC

j_call: TRBJ2-3
v_call: TRBV7-3
clone_size: .
d_call: TRBD2
cdr3_aa: CASSATAGGIDTQYF
cdr3_nt: TGTGCCAGCAGCGCAACAGCGGGGGGGATAGATACGCAGTATTTT

j_call: TRBJ1-1
v_call: TRBV19
clone_size: .
d_call: .
cdr3_aa: CASSISGVNTEAFF
cdr3_nt: TGTGCCAGTAGTATTTCAGGCGTGAACACTGAAGCTTTCTTT

j_call: TRBJ1-5
v_call: TRBV15
clone_size: .
d_call: .
cdr3_aa: CATSPGGDNQPQHF
cdr3_nt: TGTGCCACCAGCCCCGGGGGGGACAATCAGCCCCAGCATTTT

j_call: TRBJ2-2
v_call: TRBV15
clone_size: .
d_call: .
cdr3_aa: CATSREMWTAETGELFF
cdr3_nt: TGTGCCACCAGCAGGGAGATGTGGACAGCTGAAACCGGGGAGCTGTTTTTT

j_call: TRBJ1-3
v_call: TRBV5-5
clone_size: .
d_call: .
cdr3_aa: CASSPRQESSGNTIYF
cdr3_nt: TGTGCCAGCAGCCCCCGACAGGAGAGCTCTGGAAACACCATATATTTT

j_call: TRBJ1-6
v_call: TRBV14
clone_size: .
d_call: .
cdr3_aa: CASSQDRQPNSPLHF
cdr3_nt: TGTGCCAGCAGCCAAGATCGACAGCCCAATTCACCCCTCCACTTT

j_call: TRBJ2-1
v_call: TRBV2
clone_size: once
d_call: TRBD2
cdr3_aa: CASSLTRLAPYNEQFF
cdr3_nt: TGTGCCAGCAGTCTGACCCGACTAGCGCCTTACAATGAGCAGTTCTTC

j_call: TRBJ1-1
v_call: TRBV11-3
clone_size: few
d_call: .
cdr3_aa: CASSAAGFGYTEAFF
cdr3_nt: TGTGCCAGCAGCGCGGCAGGGTTCGGGTACACTGAAGCTTTCTTT

j_call: TRBJ1-1
v_call: TRBV19
clone_size: .
d_call: .
cdr3_aa: CASSMSRAEEAFF
cdr3_nt: TGTGCCAGTAGTATGTCCAGGGCAGAGGAAGCTTTCTTT

j_call: TRBJ1-6
v_call: TRBV6-4
clone_size: .
d_call: TRBD1
cdr3_aa: CASSPTGGDSPLHF
cdr3_nt: TGTGCCAGCAGCCCGACAGGGGGTGATTCACCCCTCCACTTT

j_call: TRBJ2-7
v_call: TRBV10-3
clone_size: .
d_call: .
cdr3_aa: CAISESTVAYEQYF
cdr3_nt: TGTGCCATCAGTGAGTCAACCGTAGCCTACGAGCAGTACTTC

j_call: TRBJ1-2
v_call: TRBV11-2
clone_size: .
d_call: TRBD1
cdr3_aa: CASSFIGGAGYTF
cdr3_nt: TGTGCCAGCAGCTTTATAGGGGGCGCGGGATACACCTTC

j_call: TRBJ2-3
v_call: TRBV6-5
clone_size: .
d_call: TRBD2
cdr3_aa: CASRSLAGGTDTQYF
cdr3_nt: TGTGCCAGCAGATCACTAGCGGGGGGCACAGATACGCAGTATTTT

j_call: TRBJ1-3
v_call: TRBV19
clone_size: .
d_call: .
cdr3_aa: CASSTSDSGNTIYF
cdr3_nt: TGTGCCAGTAGTACGAGTGACTCTGGAAACACCATATATTTT

j_call: TRBJ2-1
v_call: TRBV19
clone_size: .
d_call: .
cdr3_aa: CATRTGYNEQFF
cdr3_nt: TGTGCCACCAGAACGGGTTACAATGAGCAGTTCTTC

j_call: TRBJ2-3
v_call: TRBV5-8
clone_size: once
d_call: .
cdr3_aa: CASSLRTSTDTQYF
cdr3_nt: TGTGCCAGCAGCTTGCGGACTAGCACAGATACGCAGTATTTT

j_call: TRBJ2-5
v_call: TRBV6-5
clone_size: .
d_call: .
cdr3_aa: CASNADRLQGAQYF
cdr3_nt: TGTGCCAGCAACGCCGACAGACTGCAAGGGGCCCAGTACTTC

j_call: TRBJ1-1
v_call: TRBV27
clone_size: .
d_call: TRBD1
cdr3_aa: CASSLLGTGGMNTEAFF
cdr3_nt: TGTGCCAGCAGTTTACTAGGGACAGGGGGTATGAACACTGAAGCTTTCTTT

j_call: TRBJ2-4
v_call: TRBV7-2
clone_size: .
d_call: TRBD2
cdr3_aa: CASSFGASGNIQYF
cdr3_nt: TGTGCCAGCAGCTTTGGGGCTAGCGGGAACATTCAGTACTTC

j_call: TRBJ2-2
v_call: TRBV5-1
clone_size: .
d_call: .
cdr3_aa: CASSLARTGELFF
cdr3_nt: TGCGCCAGCAGCTTGGCTCGGACCGGGGAGCTGTTTTTT

j_call: TRBJ1-5
v_call: TRBV6-5
clone_size: few
d_call: .
cdr3_aa: CASSRYDEDQPQHF
cdr3_nt: TGTGCCAGCAGCAGATACGACGAGGATCAGCCCCAGCATTTT

j_call: TRBJ2-3
v_call: TRBV7-9
clone_size: .
d_call: TRBD2
cdr3_aa: CASSRRTSGLSDTQYF
cdr3_nt: TGTGCCAGCAGCCGCCGGACTAGCGGACTCTCAGATACGCAGTATTTT

j_call: TRBJ2-3
v_call: TRBV5-3
clone_size: .
d_call: TRBD2
cdr3_aa: CARSPGLVGDTQYF
cdr3_nt: TGTGCCAGAAGCCCGGGACTAGTGGGAGATACGCAGTATTTT

j_call: TRBJ1-2
v_call: TRBV7-3
clone_size: .
d_call: TRBD1
cdr3_aa: CASSPDTGQGYGYTF
cdr3_nt: TGTGCCAGCAGCCCAGACACGGGACAGGGGTATGGCTACACCTTC

j_call: TRBJ1-4
v_call: TRBV6-6
clone_size: .
d_call: TRBD1
cdr3_aa: CASSYSSGTGVEKLFF
cdr3_nt: TGTGCCAGCAGTTACTCGAGCGGGACAGGGGTTGAAAAACTGTTTTTT

j_call: TRBJ2-3
v_call: TRBV9
clone_size: .
d_call: .
cdr3_aa: CASSVAGHLTDTQYF
cdr3_nt: TGTGCCAGCAGCGTAGCTGGGCACCTTACAGATACGCAGTATTTT

j_call: TRBJ2-7
v_call: TRBV2
clone_size: .
d_call: .
cdr3_aa: CASSRQYSYEQYF
cdr3_nt: TGTGCCAGCAGTCGACAATACTCCTACGAGCAGTACTTC

j_call: TRBJ1-6
v_call: TRBV7-8
clone_size: few
d_call: TRBD1
cdr3_aa: CASSPLGTGGNSPLHF
cdr3_nt: TGTGCCAGCAGCCCCCTCGGGACAGGGGGAAATTCACCCCTCCACTTT

j_call: TRBJ2-1
v_call: TRBV5-1
clone_size: .
d_call: TRBD1
cdr3_aa: CASGDRDYNEQFF
cdr3_nt: TGCGCCAGCGGGGACAGGGACTACAATGAGCAGTTCTTC

j_call: TRBJ2-4
v_call: TRBV4-1
clone_size: few
d_call: .
cdr3_aa: CASSQLNLAKNIQYF
cdr3_nt: TGCGCCAGCAGCCAACTTAATTTAGCCAAAAACATTCAGTACTTC

j_call: TRBJ2-1
v_call: TRBV15
clone_size: .
d_call: TRBD2
cdr3_aa: CATSRDRRVGGEQFF
cdr3_nt: TGTGCCACCAGCAGAGATCGTAGGGTGGGGGGGGAGCAGTTCTTC

j_call: TRBJ1-1
v_call: TRBV5-5
clone_size: .
d_call: .
cdr3_aa: CASSLSRRVGRGTEAFF
cdr3_nt: TGTGCCAGCAGCTTGTCCAGACGGGTAGGGAGAGGTACTGAAGCTTTCTTT

j_call: TRBJ1-2
v_call: TRBV19
clone_size: .
d_call: .
cdr3_aa: CASSRDYDYGYTF
cdr3_nt: TGTGCCAGTAGTCGGGACTACGACTATGGCTACACCTTC

j_call: TRBJ1-2
v_call: TRBV3-1/TRBV3-2
clone_size: many
d_call: .
cdr3_aa: CASSPRGTLPGYTF
cdr3_nt: TGTGCCAGCAGCCCGAGGGGGACGCTTCCCGGCTACACCTTC

j_call: TRBJ1-5
v_call: TRBV30
clone_size: .
d_call: .
cdr3_aa: CAWSKSLDSGGNQPQHF
cdr3_nt: TGTGCCTGGAGTAAGTCCCTCGACAGTGGCGGTAATCAGCCCCAGCATTTT

j_call: TRBJ1-6
v_call: TRBV5-1
clone_size: .
d_call: .
cdr3_aa: CASSPRSGQGGGSPLHF
cdr3_nt: TGCGCCAGCAGCCCCCGGAGTGGGCAGGGAGGGGGTTCACCCCTCCACTTT

j_call: TRBJ2-7
v_call: TRBV2
clone_size: .
d_call: .
cdr3_aa: CASSQGYGDEQYF
cdr3_nt: TGTGCCAGCAGCCAGGGATATGGCGACGAGCAGTACTTC

j_call: TRBJ2-5
v_call: TRBV2
clone_size: .
d_call: TRBD2
cdr3_aa: CASSEEGSGGALETQYF
cdr3_nt: TGTGCCAGCAGTGAAGAGGGGAGCGGGGGGGCCTTGGAGACCCAGTACTTC